The rows below give T cell receptor beta chains drawn from one sample of a study of blood T cell repertoires in COVID-19. The assay was immunoSEQ multiplex PCR, and TCRdb's table has in-frame clones only and misses some. Of approximately 110,000 clones detected, 86% appear once; the ten largest clones hold over 4.5%. Material for sequencing was peripheral blood. These receptors were taken from a human donor in a cohort sampled during active COVID-19. CDR3s include the opening cysteine and the closing phenylalanine or tryptophan. A D gene is named only where the DNA matches it firmly. Clone size is not always given. Where it is, it says once, few, many or a class for expanded clones.

.	TRBJ1-2	TRBV6-5	TRBD1	CASTLAQGVNGYTF	TGTGCCAGCACTCTCGCGCAGGGGGTTAATGGCTACACCTTC
.	TRBJ1-4	TRBV28	.	CASSSPSGGRIEKLFF	TGTGCCAGCAGTTCTCCTTCGGGGGGGCGTATCGAAAAACTGTTTTTT
.	TRBJ1-3	TRBV5-6	TRBD1	CASSLMGTGLSGNTIYF	TGTGCCAGCAGCTTAATGGGGACAGGTCTCTCTGGAAACACCATATATTTT
few	TRBJ2-1	TRBV29-1	TRBD1	CSVRTGGYNEQFF	TGCAGTGTTAGGACAGGGGGCTACAATGAGCAGTTCTTC
.	TRBJ1-1	TRBV3-1/TRBV3-2	.	CASSRGARNTEAFF	TGTGCCAGCAGTCGGGGGGCCAGGAACACTGAAGCTTTCTTT
.	TRBJ1-2	TRBV18	TRBD1	CASSTAANRGGGYTF	TGTGCCAGCTCAACAGCCGCTAACAGGGGCGGTGGCTACACCTTC
.	TRBJ1-5	TRBV28	.	CASGGWGGPNQPQHF	TGTGCCAGCGGGGGCTGGGGGGGCCCCAATCAGCCCCAGCATTTT
.	TRBJ1-3	TRBV2	.	CASRRTLGNTIYF	TGTGCCAGCCGGAGGACCCTCGGGAACACCATATATTTT
once	TRBJ2-7	TRBV3-1/TRBV3-2	TRBD1	CASSQGTGAQYF	TGTGCCAGCAGCCAAGGGACAGGGGCTCAGTACTTC
few	TRBJ1-3	TRBV2	.	CASSEDSFGNTIYF	TGTGCCAGCAGTGAAGACAGTTTTGGAAACACCATATATTTT
.	TRBJ2-1	TRBV15	TRBD2	CATSRGRLAGEGNEQFF	TGTGCCACCAGCAGAGGACGACTAGCGGGAGAAGGTAATGAGCAGTTCTTC
.	TRBJ2-7	TRBV7-9	TRBD1	CASAPTGASYEQYF	TGTGCCAGCGCACCGACAGGGGCCTCCTACGAGCAGTACTTC
.	TRBJ1-2	TRBV27	.	CASSQDRILGGYTF	TGTGCCAGCAGTCAAGACAGGATTTTGGGTGGCTACACCTTC
.	TRBJ1-1	TRBV4-3	.	CASSAPPGYARGTEAFF	TGCGCCAGCAGCGCACCTCCGGGATACGCTCGAGGGACTGAAGCTTTCTTT
once	TRBJ2-1	TRBV7-2	TRBD2	CASSFRAGGYNEQFF	TGTGCCAGCAGCTTTCGGGCGGGAGGGTACAATGAGCAGTTCTTC
once	TRBJ1-1	TRBV28	.	CASRQKGDTEAFF	TGTGCCAGCAGACAGAAGGGGGACACTGAAGCTTTCTTT
.	TRBJ2-1	TRBV10-2	TRBD2	CASSVLAGGSYNEQFF	TGCGCCAGCAGTGTGCTAGCGGGAGGGTCCTACAATGAGCAGTTCTTC
.	TRBJ2-1	TRBV5-6	.	CASSLMSSYNEQFF	TGTGCCAGCAGCTTAATGTCTTCCTACAATGAGCAGTTCTTC
few	TRBJ1-3	TRBV6-1	.	CASSEHVGAGNTIYF	TGTGCCAGCAGTGAACATGTAGGAGCCGGAAACACCATATATTTT
.	TRBJ2-5	TRBV10-3	.	CAISAGPGETQYF	TGTGCCATCAGTGCAGGGCCCGGGGAGACCCAGTACTTC
.	TRBJ1-2	TRBV7-2	TRBD1	CASSPRQGLMNYGYTF	TGTGCCAGCAGCCCCCGACAGGGGCTAATGAACTATGGCTACACCTTC
once	TRBJ2-4	TRBV27	.	CASSLRGGIQYF	TGTGCCAGCAGTTTAAGGGGGGGCATTCAGTACTTC
.	TRBJ1-3	TRBV6-6	.	CASSYQTGNTIYF	TGTGCCAGCAGTTACCAGACAGGAAACACCATATATTTT
.	TRBJ2-2	TRBV27	.	CASSFEPPIAGGAGELFF	TGTGCCAGCAGTTTCGAGCCCCCTATCGCCGGAGGGGCCGGGGAGCTGTTTTTT
.	TRBJ1-3	TRBV28	.	CASRALSGNTIYF	TGTGCCAGCAGAGCCCTCTCTGGAAACACCATATATTTT
.	TRBJ2-7	TRBV28	TRBD2	CASSLSGGRGTYEQYF	TGTGCCAGCAGTTTATCGGGGGGACGGGGGACTTACGAGCAGTACTTC